This TCR beta chain was retrieved from a study of low-dose radiotherapy and immunotherapy resistance in tumors. Study-wide context: Administration of intravenous cyclophosphamide at 200 mg/m2 took place every two weeks, one day before radiation and immunotherapy.

TRAV and TRBV primers primed cDNA for both TCRalpha and TCRbeta. For amplifying TCRs, the PCR ran for about 22 cycles with Phusion, which was used together with a constant-region primer and the adapter on the V primers. The mRNA that was isolated underwent amplification by in vitro transcription. TCRdb used MiXCR to reprocess the reads, holding one entry per CDR3 protein. The profile shows over 7,000 distinct CDR3 sequences, about 70% of them singletons. In this sample, this clonotype turned up once. Every donor was treated with nivolumab, ipilimumab, aspirin, low-dose cyclophosphamide and also low-dose radiotherapy. The sequence was collected from a human donor with advanced metastatic prostate, ovarian, gallbladder or colorectal cancer (not recorded which). This table probably holds off-target reads from a library built for another chain.

The CDR3 is CASNLAGVVYEQYF. DNA for the CDR3: TGTGCCAGCAACCTAGCGGGGGTCGTTTACGAGCAGTACTTC. V is TRBV5-6 and J is TRBJ2-7, with 10 bases matching TRBD2. Germline V gene lookup returns CDR1 SGHDT and CDR2 YYEEEE. The V and J ends lost 6 bases and 4 bases, in that order; junction bases with no gene match: 7. The CDR3 has 14 residues.